These T cell receptor beta chains were read from a single sample in a study of T cell responses to AZD1222 COVID-19 vaccine. Data came from immunoSEQ multiplex PCR; TCRdb stores just in-frame clones and leaves some out. The repertoire holds more than 85,000 clones, with about 72% as singletons. Here the sequenced sample was peripheral blood, taken on day 0 of AZD1222 vaccination. These receptors were collected from an adult in good health. Both conserved end residues are part of each CDR3. The D gene is left open where the match is weak. Size is stated for part of the rows, as once, few or many counts, or as a class when the clone is expanded.

.	TRBD2	TRBV29-1	TRBJ2-3	TGCAGCGTGATGGGAGCGGGAGGGAGGACAGATACGCAGTATTTT	CSVMGAGGRTDTQYF
few	TRBD1	TRBV11-2	TRBJ1-5	TGTGCCAGCAGCTTAGATCTAGGGGGCCATCAGCCCCAGCATTTT	CASSLDLGGHQPQHF
.	.	TRBV28	TRBJ2-4	TGTGCCAGCAGTTTATGGGGTAGCTCGGTAAACATTCAGTACTTC	CASSLWGSSVNIQYF
.	.	TRBV7-2	TRBJ1-5	TGTGCCAGCAGGGCTACAGTGGGCAATCAGCCCCAGCATTTT	CASRATVGNQPQHF
.	.	TRBV7-8	TRBJ1-2	TGTGCCAGCAGCCCCGGGAGTAGGGAGCCGGGGTATGGCTACACCTTC	CASSPGSREPGYGYTF
.	TRBD2	TRBV18	TRBJ2-1	TGTGCCAGCTCACCGCCGGGACTATCCTACAATGAGCAGTTCTTC	CASSPPGLSYNEQFF
few	TRBD2	TRBV10-3	TRBJ2-7	TGTGCCATCAGTGACCATCTACTAGCGGGAGTTTCCGGGGAGCAGTACTTC	CAISDHLLAGVSGEQYF
.	.	TRBV15	TRBJ1-4	TGTGCCACCAGCAAACAGGGATTCGATGAAAAACTGTTTTTT	CATSKQGFDEKLFF
once	.	TRBV29-1	TRBJ2-3	TGCAGCGTTCGGACAGGCACAGATACGCAGTATTTT	CSVRTGTDTQYF
.	.	TRBV3-1/TRBV3-2	TRBJ2-5	TGTGCCAGCAGCCAAGAAGGGGAGACCCAGTACTTC	CASSQEGETQYF
.	TRBD2	TRBV5-1	TRBJ2-3	TGCGCCAGCAGCTCGGGACTAGCGGGAGTGGTTACGCAGTATTTT	CASSSGLAGVVTQYF
few	.	TRBV4-1	TRBJ2-5	TGCGCCAGCAGTCCAACCCGCCGTGAGACCCAGTACTTC	CASSPTRRETQYF
once	.	TRBV18	TRBJ2-1	TGTGCCAGCTCACCACCGCGGCAGGCCTCGTACAATGAGCAGTTCTTC	CASSPPRQASYNEQFF
once	.	TRBV5-4	TRBJ2-1	TGTGCCAGCAGCTTGTCTATCGGGAGTCGCGACAATGAGCAGTTCTTC	CASSLSIGSRDNEQFF
few	.	TRBV9	TRBJ1-4	TGTGCCAGCAGCTCGTCCCCACGGGCTGGTGAAAAACTGTTTTTT	CASSSSPRAGEKLFF
.	.	TRBV18	TRBJ2-4	TGTGCCAGCTCACTAATGGACAGCAAAAACATTCAGTACTTC	CASSLMDSKNIQYF
once	.	TRBV6-2/TRBV6-3	TRBJ1-5	TGTGCCAGCAGTCAGACAGCCCCCGATCAGCCCCAGCATTTT	CASSQTAPDQPQHF
once	.	TRBV5-1	TRBJ2-3	TGCGCCAGCAGCGTCCGGGAAACAGATACGCAGTATTTT	CASSVRETDTQYF
.	TRBD1	TRBV19	TRBJ2-5	TGTGCCAGTAGTAGGGGACAGGGGACAGAGACCCAGTACTTC	CASSRGQGTETQYF
.	TRBD2	TRBV28	TRBJ2-7	TGTGCCAGCAGTTCTCCCTCTAGCGGGACGGGACAGTACGAGCAGTACTTC	CASSSPSSGTGQYEQYF
.	.	TRBV24-1	TRBJ1-2	TGTGCCACCAGTGATCCCGGGACGGATCATGGCTACACCTTC	CATSDPGTDHGYTF
.	.	TRBV5-1	TRBJ2-7	TGCGCCAGCATAACTACCTTAGGTAAGGGTTACGAGCAGTACTTC	CASITTLGKGYEQYF
.	.	TRBV9	TRBJ1-6	TGTGCCAGCAGCGTAAGTGGGGGGGCTTATGATTCACCCCTCCACTTT	CASSVSGGAYDSPLHF
.	TRBD1	TRBV10-3	TRBJ2-5	TGTGCCACCCGGGACAGGGAAGAGACCCAGTACTTC	CATRDREETQYF
.	.	TRBV12-3/TRBV12-4	TRBJ2-3	TGTGCCAGCAAGAGGGACACAGATACGCAGTATTTT	CASKRDTDTQYF
.	TRBD1	TRBV7-2	TRBJ2-7	TGTGCCAGCAGCGGGACAGGGGGGTACGAGCAGTACTTC	CASSGTGGYEQYF
.	.	TRBV7-2	TRBJ1-5	TGTGCCAGCAGCGCATCAGGGGTGACTCAGCCCCAGCATTTT	CASSASGVTQPQHF
.	.	TRBV10-2	TRBJ1-1	TGCGCCAGCAACCCGGGAGGCACTGAAGCTTTCTTT	CASNPGGTEAFF
.	.	TRBV2	TRBJ2-2	TGTGCCGGCAGCCCGCTCAGCAGGACCGGGGAGCTGTTTTTT	CAGSPLSRTGELFF
few	.	TRBV5-6	TRBJ2-7	TGTGCCAGCAGCTTGCATGACGAGCAGTACTTC	CASSLHDEQYF
.	.	TRBV9	TRBJ1-1	TGTGCCAGCAGCGTAGATGGGCATAGGGGCACTGAAGCTTTCTTT	CASSVDGHRGTEAFF
.	TRBD2	TRBV7-2	TRBJ2-7	TGTGCCAGCCGACCGGGACTAGCAACCTACGAGCAGTACTTC	CASRPGLATYEQYF
few	TRBD1	TRBV30	TRBJ2-2	TGTGCCTGGAAGCTCCGGGACAGGGGCTTCGTGGGGGAGCTGTTTTTT	CAWKLRDRGFVGELFF
.	.	TRBV5-4	TRBJ2-6	TGTGCCAGCAGCTCCCCGGGTAGTACTGGGGCCAACGTCCTGACTTTC	CASSSPGSTGANVLTF
.	.	TRBV18	TRBJ1-4	TGTGCCAGCTCACCTTTTTTTCTGGGGTCGGCAACTAATGAAAAACTGTTTTTT	CASSPFFLGSATNEKLFF
once	.	TRBV5-4	TRBJ2-6	TGTGCCAGCAGCTTCAACGGGGCCAACGTCCTGACTTTC	CASSFNGANVLTF
.	TRBD2	TRBV7-8	TRBJ2-1	TGTGCCAGCAGCTTACGCCCTCGCCGCGGGGGATACAATGAGCAGTTCTTC	CASSLRPRRGGYNEQFF
few	TRBD1	TRBV24-1	TRBJ2-7	TGTGCCACCAGTGCGGGACAGGGCTCCTACGAGCAGTACTTC	CATSAGQGSYEQYF
.	.	TRBV5-1	TRBJ2-5	TGCGCCAGCGCCCCCGGTATTCACAGCCAAGAGACCCAGTACTTC	CASAPGIHSQETQYF
.	.	TRBV7-2	TRBJ2-7	TGTGCCAGCAGCTTCCGGCGGGACTCCTACGAGCAGTACTTC	CASSFRRDSYEQYF
.	.	TRBV6-1	TRBJ1-2	TGTGCCAGCAGTTCTGACGTATCGCGGGGCTACACCTTC	CASSSDVSRGYTF